The source of this TCR beta chain is a study of T-cell reconstitution after alpha-beta-depleted transplantation in children. This clonotype was counted at least ten times. Trimming shortened V by 2 bases and J by 5 bases, and 9 bases separated the two germline ends. CDR3 length equals 14 residues. Looked up from germline, CDR1 is WNHNN and CDR2 is SYGVQD (reference sequence). Unique molecular identifiers were incorporated into the prepared TCRbeta library. TCRdb re-analysed the PCR reads in MiXCR, keeping a single row per CDR3 protein. Of under 450,000 distinct CDR3 sequences listed, about an eighth are singletons.

The source was PBMCs, collected from the stem cell graft. The TCR comes from a human donor who donated a stem cell graft to a child with Fanconi anemia. The chain uses TRBV10-1 and TRBJ2-2, with D tentatively TRBD2 (5 bases). The CDR3 reads CASSEARGTGELFF. The DNA for the CDR3 is TGCGCCAGCAGTGAGGCCCGGGGAACCGGGGAGCTGTTTTTT.